Many counts were recorded for the clone carrying this T cell receptor (beta chain). The antigen is undetermined. This entry belongs to a study of molecular identifiers for immune sequencing clone quantification. The authors sorted naive CD8 T cells as CD8+CD4-CCR7+CD45RA+. Listed TCR primers, together with previously described methods, were used for the bulk TCR libraries. TCRdb passed the PCR reads through MiXCR, listing each CDR3 protein once. The sample comprises approximately 680,000 distinct CDR3 sequences, around 25% of which are singletons, and about 0.78% rests with the top ten. Study-level points and caveats: Clones above 20 RNA copies held over 98% of effector molecules, under 1% in naive cells.

The TCR comes from a human donor in good health. Some libraries in this study had Jurkat cell RNA spiked in. The sample taken for sequencing was naive CD8+ T cells from blood, with Jurkat cell RNA spiked in. As for subset: FACS-sorted CD8+CD4-CCR7+CD45RA+ naive T cells.

The CDR3 loop reads CASSRLAGAQKWADTQYF. The CDR3 DNA reads as TGTGCCAGCAGCCGACTAGCGGGGGCGCAAAAATGGGCAGATACGCAGTATTTT. The V call is TRBV6-5, the J call TRBJ2-3; 12 bases align to TRBD2. The germline V gene has CDR1 MNHEY and CDR2 SVGAGI. Losses at the gene ends were 6 bases for V and 4 bases for J; bases not matched to a gene: 14. This CDR3 is built from 18 residues.